This T cell receptor (beta chain) was sequenced for a study of cytomegalovirus exposure and HLA in healthy donors. Looking at the study overall: In a later analysis, the approximately 110 validation repertoires were reported to have used the same platform as the approximately 700 first-cohort repertoires.

Looked up from germline, CDR1 is MNHNY and CDR2 is SVGAGI (reference sequence). The CDR3 spans 16 residues. The V end was cut by 7 bases, the J end by 0 bases, with 16 bases between. Among the 120 subjects of the validation cohort, separate from the approximately 660-subject first cohort, were the donors. Study-wide results and caveats: The investigators catalogued 150 to 200 TCR beta chains as cytomegalovirus-associated. Subsequent analysis revealed that first-cohort TCR clusters tended to co-occur in the 120 validation repertoires.

Only in-frame clones appear in the TCRdb table, and some are missing; sequencing was by immunoSEQ multiplex PCR. The repertoire holds 110,000 to 150,000 clones, with approximately 90% as singletons. About this clone: No antigen is known for it.

This clonotype was obtained from a man younger than 35 in good health and CMV-seronegative. The V gene is TRBV6-6, the J gene TRBJ1-3; D may be TRBD1 (6 bases). Sequenced: PBMCs. The CDR3 sequence is CASTLGGWSSGNTIYF. CDR3 DNA: TGTGCCAGCACCTTAGGGGGTTGGAGCTCTGGAAACACCATATATTTT.